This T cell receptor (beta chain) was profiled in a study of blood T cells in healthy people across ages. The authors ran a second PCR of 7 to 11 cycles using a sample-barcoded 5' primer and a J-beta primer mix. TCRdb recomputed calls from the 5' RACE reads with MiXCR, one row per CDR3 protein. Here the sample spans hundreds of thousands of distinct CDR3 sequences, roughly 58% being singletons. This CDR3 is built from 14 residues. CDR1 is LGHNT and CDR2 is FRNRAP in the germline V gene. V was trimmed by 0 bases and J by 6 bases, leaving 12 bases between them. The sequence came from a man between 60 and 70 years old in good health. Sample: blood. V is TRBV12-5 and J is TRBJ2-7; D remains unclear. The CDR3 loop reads CASGLVQSGGEQYF. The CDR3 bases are TGTGCTAGTGGTTTGGTACAGTCGGGTGGCGAGCAGTACTTC.